The entry below describes one T cell receptor beta chain. The sample is drawn from a study of a mutant IDH1 vaccine in newly diagnosed glioma. About the research overall: Patients' prior therapy spanned radiotherapy, temozolomide, or both; most underwent both.

Germline CDR1 reads GTSNPN; CDR2 reads SVGIG (reference sequence). This CDR3 comprises 14 residues. The V end lost 3 bases, the J end lost 1 base, and 12 bases lay between the germline ends. Time point denoted: baseline, week 1 (first vaccination visit). This sample's treatment: pre-vaccination baseline after standard-of-care therapy. Diagnosis in the donors showed new WHO grade 3 or 4 astrocytomas that were IDH1-mutant and ATRX-lost. The protocol was immunoSEQ multiplex PCR, while the TCRdb copy is restricted to in-frame clones and leaves out a portion. There are roughly 38,000 clones in the sample; roughly 92% occur only once, and 15% to 20% lies in the top ten.

V gene TRBV30 combines with J gene TRBJ1-1, with D hard to call. The origin of this receptor is a man younger than 35 with glioma. The sequencing here drew on PBMCs, taken from a glioma patient treated with radiotherapy, temozolomide or both. CDR3 protein: CAWRENLWNTEAFF. CDR3 DNA sequence: TGTGCCTGGAGAGAAAACCTGTGGAACACTGAAGCTTTCTTT.